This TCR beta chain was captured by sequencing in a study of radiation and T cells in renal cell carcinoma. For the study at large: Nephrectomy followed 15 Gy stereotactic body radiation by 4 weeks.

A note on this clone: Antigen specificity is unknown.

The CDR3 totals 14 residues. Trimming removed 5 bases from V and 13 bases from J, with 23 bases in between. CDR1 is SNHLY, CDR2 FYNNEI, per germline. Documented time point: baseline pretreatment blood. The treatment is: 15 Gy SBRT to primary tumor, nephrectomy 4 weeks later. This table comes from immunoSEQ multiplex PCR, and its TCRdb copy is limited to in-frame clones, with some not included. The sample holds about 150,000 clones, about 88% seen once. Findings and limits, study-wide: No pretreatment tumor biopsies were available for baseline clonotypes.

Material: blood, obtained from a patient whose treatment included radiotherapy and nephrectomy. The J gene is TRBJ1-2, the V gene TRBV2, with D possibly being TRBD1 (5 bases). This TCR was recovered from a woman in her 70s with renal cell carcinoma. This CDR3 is CASSRRGAGSPPTF. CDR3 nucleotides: TGTGCCAGCAGTCGAAGAGGGGCAGGCTCGCCCCCCACCTTC. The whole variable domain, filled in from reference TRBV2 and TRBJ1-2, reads EPEVTQTPSHQVTQMGQEVILRCVPISNHLYFYWYRQILGQKVEFLVSFYNNEISEKSEIFDDQFSVERPDGSNFTLKIRSTKLEDSAMYFCASSRRGAGSPPTFGSGTRLTVV.